The 25 T cell receptor beta chains below all came from one sample that was sequenced in a study of shared clonotypes between healthy human individuals. The protocol was immunoSEQ multiplex PCR, while the TCRdb copy is restricted to in-frame clones and leaves out a portion. The sample records 1,500,000 or so clones, approximately 97% being singletons. The specimen was naive CD4+ T cells sorted from blood. This sample's subset: CD45RA+ positively selected. The source is a man aged 25-40 years in good health.

The chain employs TRBV5-4 and TRBJ1-1; 8 nucleotides agree with TRBD1. The CDR3 consists of 14 residues. From germline, CDR1 is SGHNT and CDR2 YYREEE (reference sequence). J was trimmed by 1 base and V by 3 bases; bases with no gene match: 2. The CDR3 sequence is CASSSGTGNTEAFF. CDR3 DNA: TGTGCCAGCAGCTCTGGGACAGGGAACACTGAAGCTTTCTTT.

The count of this clone is one. The gene calls are TRBV2 and TRBJ1-5; D is undetermined. Per the germline V gene, CDR1 is SNHLY and CDR2 is FYNNEI. The CDR3 is made up of 14 amino acids. Trimming removed 3 bases from V and 2 bases from J, with 8 bases in between. The CDR3 DNA follows: TGTGCCAGCAGTGAGGGGATTGGCAATCAGCCCCAGCATTTT. It specifies CASSEGIGNQPQHF.

This clone was seen ten or more times. The chain carries TRBV2 and TRBJ2-1, with TRBD2 matching 9 bases. This CDR3 contains 15 residues. With V trimmed by 4 bases and J by 5 bases, 6 bases remained unmatched. Germline CDR1 and CDR2: SNHLY and FYNNEI. The CDR3 DNA sequence: TGTGCCAGCAGTGCCCGGACTAGCGTAAACAATGAGCAGTTCTTC. This encodes CASSARTSVNNEQFF.

CDR3 bases: TGTGCCAGCTCACCACGAGGGCGAGCCGGGGAGCTGTTTTTT. This encodes CASSPRGRAGELFF. The chain recombines TRBV18 with TRBJ2-2; tentatively, D is TRBD2 (5 bases). Trimming stripped 1 base from V and 6 bases from J, with 9 bases between. There are 14 residues in the CDR3. Germline loops: CDR1 KGHSH, CDR2 LQKENI.

The chain carries TRBV7-2 and TRBJ2-7, with D perhaps TRBD1 (6 bases). CDR1 is SGHTA and CDR2 is FQGNSA in the germline V gene. With 1 base removed from V and 0 bases from J, the gap between germline ends came to 13 bases. This CDR3 spans 16 amino acids. CDR3 DNA sequence: TGTGCCAGCAGCTTAGGACTACAGGGAAACTCCTACGAGCAGTACTTC. Its translation is CASSLGLQGNSYEQYF.

The chain links TRBV29-1 to TRBJ2-5; TRBD2 aligns across 13 bases. This CDR3 comprises 14 residues. Trimming removed 7 bases from V and 5 bases from J; junction bases left unmatched: 7. CDR1 is SQVTM and CDR2 is ANQGSEA in the germline V gene. The CDR3: CSGRTSGSKETQYF. For the CDR3, the DNA is TGCAGCGGGAGGACTAGCGGGAGTAAGGAGACCCAGTACTTC.

V gene TRBV18 combines with J gene TRBJ2-7, with 7 bases lining up with TRBD2. J lost 0 bases, V lost 2 bases, and 1 base had no gene match. Germline CDR1 is KGHSH and CDR2 is LQKENI. The CDR3 is 14 amino acids. The CDR3 is CASSPSGISYEQYF. CDR3 DNA: TGTGCCAGCTCACCAAGCGGGATCTCCTACGAGCAGTACTTC.

The chain joins TRBV10-3 to TRBJ2-1; 10 bases align to TRBD2. Trimming cost V 10 bases and J 7 bases; bases outside gene matches: 13. Germline-derived CDR1 and CDR2 are ENHRY and SYGVKD. CDR3 size: 15 residues. In DNA form, the CDR3 reads TGTGCCACCATTGCGGCTAGCGGGAGTTTAAATGAGCAGTTCTTC. Its protein is CATIAASGSLNEQFF.

As regards this clone: Other DNA sequences in the same sample also yield this CDR3. The chain carries TRBV7-9 and TRBJ2-7; D perhaps matches TRBD2 (6 bases). The germline V gene has CDR1 SEHNR and CDR2 FQNEAQ (reference sequence). The CDR3 consists of 13 residues. V dropped 5 bases and J dropped 4 bases, with 12 bases sitting between them. The CDR3 reads CASSLLGSYEQYF. For the CDR3, the DNA is TGTGCCAGCAGCCTCCTCGGGAGTTACGAGCAGTACTTC.

The chain joins TRBV5-1 to TRBJ2-3; D ambiguous. V was pared by 2 bases and J by 4 bases, with 14 bases between. The CDR3 covers 15 residues. From germline, CDR1 is SGHRS and CDR2 YFSETQ. CDR3 DNA: TGCGCCAGCAGCTTTGGAAGGCCAAACGCAGATACGCAGTATTTT. Translating gives CASSFGRPNADTQYF.

The genes are TRBV29-1 and TRBJ2-1; 13 positions match TRBD2. V gave up 4 bases and J gave up 8 bases; unmatched junction bases: 5. The CDR3 extends over 14 amino acids. Germline CDR1 reads SQVTM; CDR2 reads ANQGSEA. CDR3 in DNA: TGCAGCGTTGGGCGACTAGCGGGAGGTCATGAGCAGTTCTTC. This encodes CSVGRLAGGHEQFF.

On this clone itself: Other DNA sequences within the sample encode an identical CDR3. V gene TRBV5-1 combines with J gene TRBJ2-5, with 7 bases lining up with TRBD1. CDR1 SGHRS and CDR2 YFSETQ come from the germline V gene. After removal of 4 bases from V and 1 base from J, the junction contained 1 base not matched to a gene. There are 13 residues in the CDR3. The CDR3 region has the DNA TGCGCCAGCAGCCGGGACAGCCAAGAGACCCAGTACTTC. Translated, it gives CASSRDSQETQYF.

This chain links TRBV5-4 with TRBJ2-4; 8 bases are shared with TRBD1. J gave up 6 bases and V 3 bases, and 2 bases lay outside the gene matches. The CDR3 is made up of 13 amino acids. CDR1 is SGHNT, CDR2 YYREEE, per germline (reference sequence). CDR3 sequence reads: CASSSTGVNIQYF. CDR3 sequence (DNA): TGTGCCAGCAGCTCGACAGGGGTAAACATTCAGTACTTC.

This chain uses TRBV13 with TRBJ1-1; a weak D match, TRBD1 (5 bases). V dropped 0 bases and J dropped 2 bases, with 10 bases sitting between them. In germline, CDR1 is PRHDT, CDR2 FYEKMQ (reference sequence). The CDR3 loop spans 15 amino acids. Here the CDR3 reads CASSLGAGTNTEAFF. The CDR3 DNA reads TGTGCCAGCAGCTTAGGTGCAGGGACTAACACTGAAGCTTTCTTT.

The rearrangement links TRBV20-1 to TRBJ1-3, with D hard to call. The CDR3 runs to 11 residues. V lost 4 bases and J 4 bases, leaving 5 bases between the germline ends. CDR1 and CDR2 from the germline V gene are DFQATT and SNEGSKA (reference sequence). CDR3 protein: CSATDGNTIYF. Written as DNA, the CDR3 is TGCAGTGCTACCGACGGAAACACCATATATTTT.

The genes are TRBV7-9 and TRBJ2-2; D is perhaps TRBD1 or TRBD2 (5 bases each). The germline CDR1 and CDR2 sequences are SEHNR and FQNEAQ (reference sequence). The CDR3 is 16 residues long. V was shortened by 6 bases and J by 0 bases, with 14 bases between the two germline ends. For the CDR3, the DNA is TGTGCCAGCAGACGAGGGGACGGGACGAACACCGGGGAGCTGTTTTTT. Amino acid sequence: CASRRGDGTNTGELFF.

This chain uses TRBV18 with TRBJ1-5; unclear D gene. Germline V gene sequence: CDR1 KGHSH, CDR2 LQKENI. V dropped 8 bases and J dropped 0 bases, with 8 bases sitting between them. The CDR3 consists of 13 residues. In nucleotides, the CDR3 is TGTGCCAGCCGGCCCGATAGCAATCAGCCCCAGCATTTT. Its translation is CASRPDSNQPQHF. Drawing the rest from reference TRBV18 and TRBJ1-5, the complete variable domain is NAGVMQNPRHLVRRRGQEARLRCSPMKGHSHVYWYRQLPEEGLKFMVYLQKENIIDESGMPKERFSAEFPKEGPSILRIQQVVRGDSAAYFCASRPDSNQPQHFGDGTRLSIL.

The chain carries TRBV29-1 and TRBJ1-1; no firm D call. V lost 7 bases and J lost 0, with 12 bases in between. CDR1 and CDR2 from the germline V gene are SQVTM and ANQGSEA. The CDR3 is 13 residues long. CDR3 protein: CSAAGPLNTEAFF. The CDR3, as DNA: TGCAGCGCCGCCGGACCGTTGAACACTGAAGCTTTCTTT.

J is TRBJ2-1 and V is TRBV7-9; 7 bases are shared with TRBD2. V lost 5 bases to trimming and J lost 9 bases; unmatched junction nucleotides: 7. This CDR3 contains 13 residues. Germline CDR1 is SEHNR and CDR2 is FQNEAQ (reference sequence). The CDR3 sequence: CASSGRELGEQFF. CDR3 DNA: TGTGCCAGCAGCGGGCGGGAGCTAGGTGAGCAGTTCTTC.

J is TRBJ2-2 and V is TRBV5-1; 8 nucleotides match TRBD2. The CDR3 is 16 amino acids. V was pared by 0 bases and J by 5 bases, with 6 bases of the junction left unmatched. CDR1 and CDR2 (germline): SGHRS, YFSETQ. The CDR3 sequence is CASSLAGTRATGELFF. CDR3 coding DNA: TGCGCCAGCAGCTTGGCCGGGACTAGGGCGACCGGGGAGCTGTTTTTT.

V usage is TRBV4-3 and J usage is TRBJ1-3, with 9 bases identical to TRBD1. The germline gives CDR1 LGHNA, CDR2 YSLEER. J lost 6 bases, V lost 0 bases, and 6 bases had no gene match. This CDR3 is built from 16 residues. The DNA for the CDR3 is TGCGCCAGCAGCCAAGATCACAGGGGGCTTGCAAACACCATATATTTT. Encoded protein: CASSQDHRGLANTIYF.

CDR3 nucleotide sequence: TGTGCCAGCCGGGAGTTAGCCAATCAGCCCCAGCATTTT. Encoded protein: CASRELANQPQHF. The chain links TRBV2 to TRBJ1-5; D call uncertain. The CDR3 runs 13 residues. CDR1 is SNHLY and CDR2 is FYNNEI in the germline V gene. Trimming shortened V by 8 bases and J by 3 bases, and 11 bases separated the two germline ends. The variable domain in full, with the rest retrieved from reference TRBV2 and TRBJ1-5, is EPEVTQTPSHQVTQMGQEVILRCVPISNHLYFYWYRQILGQKVEFLVSFYNNEISEKSEIFDDQFSVERPDGSNFTLKIRSTKLEDSAMYFCASRELANQPQHFGDGTRLSIL.

This chain joins TRBV28 and TRBJ2-7; tentative D call: TRBD2 (6 bases). There are 14 residues in the CDR3. Per the germline V gene, CDR1 is MDHEN and CDR2 is SYDVKM. V was trimmed by 6 bases and J by 1 base, leaving 13 bases between them. CDR3 coding DNA: TGTGCCAGCAGGCTAAGCGGAGGGTCCTACGAGCAGTACTTC. Amino acid sequence: CASRLSGGSYEQYF.

This chain uses TRBV27 with TRBJ2-5, with 7 bases matching TRBD2. The CDR3 covers 13 residues. The V gene's germline CDR1 is MNHEY and CDR2 SMNVEV (reference sequence). V was clipped by 6 bases and J by 9 bases; unmatched bases: 10. CDR3 region: CASRLSGGRAQYF. CDR3 sequence (DNA): TGTGCCAGCAGGCTTTCGGGGGGACGGGCCCAGTACTTC.

This clone showed up just once. The rearrangement uses TRBV6-5 and TRBJ1-2, with D maybe TRBD1 (5 bases). Germline V gene sequence: CDR1 MNHEY, CDR2 SVGAGI. The CDR3 is 15 residues long. V was pared by 2 bases and J by 3 bases, with 13 bases between. Written as DNA, the CDR3 is TGTGCCAGCAGTTACGTAGGGGACTCGGACTATGGCTACACCTTC. Residues: CASSYVGDSDYGYTF.